Shown below are 29 T cell receptor beta chains from a single sample sequenced in a study of T cells after yellow fever vaccination. TCRdb re-derived calls from the 5' RACE reads in MiXCR, one entry per CDR3 protein. The sample shows 150,000 to 200,000 distinct CDR3 sequences, approximately 6.2% of them seen only once. Material: CD4+ T cells sorted from PBMCs, obtained on the day of the first yellow fever vaccination. The receptors come from a young man who received the YFV17D yellow fever vaccine.

This clonotype occurred a few times. The chain recombines TRBV20-1 with TRBJ2-7; possible D gene TRBD1, 5 bases. Trimming shortened V by 5 bases and J by 4 bases, and 9 bases separated the two germline ends. The germline gives CDR1 DFQATT, CDR2 SNEGSKA (reference sequence). CDR3 length: 11 amino acids. The CDR3 sequence is CSALGVYEQYF. In nucleotides, the CDR3 is TGCAGTGCTCTAGGGGTGTACGAGCAGTACTTC.

This clonotype has a handful of counts. The CDR3, as DNA: TGTGCCAGCAGCAAGACCCTCGGGGGCGACGAGCAGTACGTC. Its translation: CASSKTLGGDEQYV. This chain uses TRBV5-6 with TRBJ2-7; either TRBD1 or TRBD2 may supply D (6 bases each). Germline V CDR1 and CDR2: SGHDT, YYEEEE. The CDR3 covers 14 residues. Trimming cost V 4 bases and J 5 bases, with 16 bases left between them.

This clonotype appeared a few times. V usage is TRBV7-9 and J usage is TRBJ1-3, with D maybe TRBD1 (5 bases). Per germline, CDR1 SEHNR and CDR2 FQNEAQ (reference sequence). V was cut by 5 bases and J by 8 bases, with 25 bases left in between. The CDR3 runs to 17 residues. CDR3 residues: CASSRTARDGVVDTIYF. The CDR3 region has the DNA TGTGCCAGCAGCCGCACCGCTAGGGACGGCGTCGTAGACACCATATATTTT.

The J gene is TRBJ2-1, the V gene TRBV9, with D possibly being TRBD1 or TRBD2 (6 bases each). Trimming shortened V by 7 bases and J by 7 bases, and 12 bases separated the two germline ends. This CDR3 region has 12 residues. Germline V gene data show CDR1 as SGDLS and CDR2 as YYNGEE. The CDR3 is CASRGLQNEQFF. The DNA of the CDR3 is TGTGCCAGCCGGGGGCTTCAGAATGAGCAGTTCTTC.

The chain has TRBV5-4 and TRBJ2-7; D gene uncertain. The length of the CDR3 is 13 residues. The V gene's germline CDR1 is SGHNT and CDR2 YYREEE (reference sequence). The V gene lost 4 bases and the J gene lost 2 bases, with 10 bases spanning the gap. CDR3 DNA sequence: TGTGCCAGCAGCCCCACTCTCGCCTACGAGCAGTACTTC. Its protein is CASSPTLAYEQYF. Supplemented by reference TRBV5-4 and TRBJ2-7, the full variable domain reads ETGVTQSPTHLIKTRGQQVTLRCSSQSGHNTVSWYQQALGQGPQFIFQYYREEENGRGNFPPRFSGLQFPNYSSELNVNALELDDSALYLCASSPTLAYEQYFGPGTRLTVT.

A few counts support this clonotype. This chain uses TRBV7-9 with TRBJ1-1; D call uncertain. This CDR3 is 13 amino acids long. V lost 5 bases to trimming and J lost 8 bases, with 15 bases between them. Germline V gives CDR1 SEHNR, CDR2 FQNEAQ (reference sequence). The chain's CDR3 is CASSHLRVLEAFF. CDR3 nucleotide sequence: TGTGCCAGCAGCCATCTAAGGGTGCTAGAAGCTTTCTTT.

The sample holds a few counts of this clonotype. The CDR3 region is CAISRQADSNQPQHF. The CDR3 coding sequence is TGTGCCATCAGCCGACAGGCCGATAGCAATCAGCCCCAGCATTTT. The gene calls are TRBV10-3 and TRBJ1-5, with a weak D call TRBD1 (6 bases). The CDR3 has 15 amino acids. V lost 6 bases to trimming and J lost 0 bases, with 12 bases between them. Germline loops: CDR1 ENHRY, CDR2 SYGVKD.

The V and J genes are TRBV20-1 and TRBJ1-5, with D unresolved. The ends were cut back, 3 bases at V and 11 bases at J, with 11 bases in the middle. The germline V gene has CDR1 DFQATT and CDR2 SNEGSKA (reference sequence). This CDR3 is built from 11 residues. CDR3 coding DNA: TGCAGTGCTAGGGGAACATTGTCCCAGCATTTT. This gives the protein CSARGTLSQHF.

This clonotype was found a few times. This chain uses TRBV10-3 with TRBJ1-5; D is unresolved. V was clipped by 10 bases and J by 2 bases, with 9 bases between them. The CDR3 is 12 amino acids. CDR1 and CDR2 (germline): ENHRY, SYGVKD. The CDR3 DNA is TGTGCCAGCCGCGAGGGCAATCAGCCCCAGCATTTT. This gives the protein CASREGNQPQHF.

This chain links TRBV7-8 with TRBJ2-5; D is uncertain. The germline V gene encodes CDR1 SGHVS and CDR2 FQNEAQ. V was shortened by 2 bases and J by 5 bases, with 15 bases between the two germline ends. The CDR3 covers 15 residues. CDR3 amino acids: CASSLRFKGRETQYF. DNA for the CDR3: TGTGCCAGCAGCTTACGGTTTAAGGGCAGGGAGACCCAGTACTTC.

The chain employs TRBV4-1 and TRBJ1-2; D perhaps matches TRBD1 (5 bases). The CDR3 spans 13 residues. Germline loops: CDR1 MGHRA, CDR2 YSYEKL. Trimming left V 0 bases short and J 7 bases short, with 9 bases between. The CDR3 loop reads CASSQEGGTGYTF. The CDR3 region has the DNA TGCGCCAGCAGCCAAGAGGGAGGGACTGGCTACACCTTC.

The sample holds many counts of this clonotype. V gene TRBV7-6 combines with J gene TRBJ2-7; D uncertain. CDR1 and CDR2 from the germline V gene are SGHVS and FNYEAQ. This CDR3 is built from 15 residues. Trimming shortened V by 0 bases and J by 2 bases, and 11 bases separated the two germline ends. CDR3 residues: CASSLAVGWTYEQYV. CDR3 coding DNA: TGTGCCAGCAGCTTAGCGGTGGGGTGGACCTACGAGCAGTACGTC.

With respect to this clonotype: A single base separates this from a much larger clone, so it may be a read error. The chain uses TRBV5-8 and TRBJ2-3, with D perhaps TRBD1 (5 bases). CDR3 length equals 16 residues. Looked up from germline, CDR1 is SGHTS and CDR2 is YDEGEE. The CDR3 reads CGSSSLGAEVGDTQYF. CDR3 coding DNA: TGTGGCAGCAGCAGTCTTGGGGCAGAGGTAGGAGATACGCAGTATTTT.

The chain couples TRBV7-8 to TRBJ2-5; 9 nucleotides align to TRBD2. In germline, CDR1 is SGHVS, CDR2 FQNEAQ. This CDR3 is built from 17 residues. V shed 4 bases, J shed 4 bases, and the junction held 13 bases outside the gene matches. In DNA form, the CDR3 reads TGTGCCAGCAGCTCAGCGGGGGGCCAGGGGGTGTTAGAGACCCAGTACTTC. Translated, it gives CASSSAGGQGVLETQYF.

The rearrangement joins TRBV5-1 to TRBJ1-4; weak D call: TRBD1 (6 bases). The CDR3 runs 18 residues. Trimming took 0 bases from V and 8 from J, leaving 23 bases between them. CDR1 and CDR2 (germline): SGHRS, YFSETQ. The CDR3: CASSLGQAYHLGGEKLFF. The CDR3 DNA is TGCGCCAGCAGCTTGGGACAGGCCTACCACCTCGGAGGAGAAAAACTGTTTTTT.

This clonotype was observed a few times. V usage is TRBV6-5 and J usage is TRBJ2-1, with TRBD2 matching over 9 bases. V lost 6 bases, J lost 7 bases, and 16 bases stayed unmatched. Looked up from germline, CDR1 is MNHEY and CDR2 is SVGAGI. The CDR3 is made up of 17 amino acids. The CDR3, as DNA: TGTGCCAGCAGAACCTCTGGGCGGGGGGGCAACTTAAATGAGCAGTTCTTC. Encoded protein: CASRTSGRGGNLNEQFF.

This clonotype was seen ten or more times. The rearrangement uses TRBV7-2 and TRBJ2-5; no firm D call. Per the germline V gene, CDR1 is SGHTA and CDR2 is FQGNSA. The CDR3 extends over 15 amino acids. V lost 1 base, J lost 2 bases, and 11 bases lay in between. The CDR3 spells CASSLGPAFQETQYF. CDR3 sequence (DNA): TGTGCCAGCAGCTTAGGGCCAGCTTTTCAAGAGACCCAGTACTTC.

This clonotype has a handful of counts. The J gene is TRBJ1-2, the V gene TRBV9; D gene unclear. Trimming removed 0 bases at V and 6 bases at J, with 12 bases between. CDR3 length: 14 amino acids. The germline gives CDR1 SGDLS, CDR2 YYNGEE. The CDR3 nucleotides are TGTGCCAGCAGCGTAGGAGGGTCGAACCATGGCTACACCTTC. Translating it yields CASSVGGSNHGYTF. Together with reference TRBV9 and TRBJ1-2, the CDR3 gives the full variable domain: DSGVTQTPKHLITATGQRVTLRCSPRSGDLSVYWYQQSLDQGLQFLIQYYNGEERAKGNILERFSAQQFPDLHSELNLSSLELGDSALYFCASSVGGSNHGYTFGSGTRLTVV.

This clonotype was seen more than once but under ten times. This chain's CDR3 is CASSPPMVEQYF. CDR3 nucleotides: TGTGCCAGCAGCCCCCCAATGGTAGAGCAGTACTTC. This chain connects TRBV7-8 to TRBJ2-7; no clear D gene. CDR3 length equals 12 residues. Between the trimmed V and J ends, which lost 5 bases and 7 bases, there was a span of 12 bases. Looked up from germline, CDR1 is SGHVS and CDR2 is FQNEAQ.

This clonotype appeared many times. The chain couples TRBV27 to TRBJ2-3; unclear D gene. The CDR3 has 15 residues. The germline V and J ends were trimmed by 5 bases and 3 bases, with 15 bases remaining between them. From germline, CDR1 is MNHEY and CDR2 SMNVEV (reference sequence). The CDR3 bases are TGTGCCAGCAGTCCCCTCGCTATGATAACAGATACGCAGTATTTT. Protein sequence: CASSPLAMITDTQYF.

This chain connects TRBV7-2 to TRBJ1-2; no firm D call. The germline V gene has CDR1 SGHTA and CDR2 FQGNSA. CDR3 length: 14 residues. Trimming removed 1 base at V and 6 bases at J, with 12 bases between. CDR3 DNA: TGTGCCAGCAGCTTAGAGCCGGGCGCGAATGGCTACACCTTC. It codes for CASSLEPGANGYTF. The variable domain in full, completed from reference TRBV7-2 and TRBJ1-2, reads GAGVSQSPSNKVTEKGKDVELRCDPISGHTALYWYRQSLGQGLEFLIYFQGNSAPDKSGLPSDRFSAERTGGSVSTLTIQRTQQEDSAVYLCASSLEPGANGYTFGSGTRLTVV.

The J gene is TRBJ2-1, the V gene TRBV30, with D possibly matching TRBD1 (5 bases). The CDR3 is made up of 12 amino acids. Germline values: CDR1 GTSNPN, CDR2 SVGIG (reference sequence). Trimming shortened V by 1 base and J by 5 bases, and 6 bases separated the two germline ends. In nucleotides, the CDR3 is TGTGCCTGGAGTGGGACAAACAATGAGCAGTTCTTC. It codes for CAWSGTNNEQFF.

There are many counts of this clonotype. This sequence joins TRBV25-1 and TRBJ2-1; D is uncertain. Germline lookup yields CDR1 MGHDK and CDR2 SYGVNS. The CDR3 consists of 11 residues. Deletions cut 3 bases from V and 10 bases from J, with 7 bases between. DNA for the CDR3: TGTGCCAGCAGTGAGGTCGGGGAGCAGTTCTTC. It encodes CASSEVGEQFF.

This clonotype was found many times. This sequence joins TRBV4-2 and TRBJ1-1, with a possible D match to TRBD1 (5 bases). CDR1 and CDR2 (germline): LGHNA, YNFKEQ. There are 15 residues in the CDR3. V was clipped by 0 bases and J by 4 bases, with 12 bases between them. The CDR3 nucleotides are TGTGCCAGCAGCCAAGATAAGTTGGGGCGCACTGAAGCTTTCTTT. It yields the protein CASSQDKLGRTEAFF.

This clonotype was seen repeatedly, ten times or more. This sequence joins TRBV12-3 or TRBV12-4 and TRBJ1-3; D not resolved. The CDR3 extends over 13 amino acids. Trimming removed 6 bases at V and 0 bases at J, with 6 bases between. The CDR3 sequence: CASRWLSGNTIYF. As DNA, the CDR3 is TGTGCCAGCAGGTGGCTCTCTGGAAACACCATATATTTT.

The chain combines TRBV5-6 with TRBJ1-1; 10 bases are a match to TRBD1. With V trimmed by 5 bases and J by 5 bases, 6 bases remained unmatched. This CDR3 is built from 14 residues. CDR1 is SGHDT, CDR2 YYEEEE, per germline. The CDR3 nucleotides are TGTGCCAGCAGACTGACAGGGGGCATAACTGAAGCTTTCTTT. Its translation is CASRLTGGITEAFF.

There are many counts of this clonotype. The CDR3 nucleotides are TGTGCCAGCAGTCCCCGGGGTGGGGGTACGCAGTATTTT. It encodes CASSPRGGGTQYF. The gene calls are TRBV12-3 or TRBV12-4 and TRBJ2-3, with D perhaps TRBD1 or TRBD2 (5 bases each). V lost 5 bases and J lost 8, with 14 bases in between. The CDR3 extends over 13 amino acids.

The chain recombines TRBV20-1 with TRBJ2-4, with a weak D call TRBD1 (6 bases). The germline gives CDR1 DFQATT, CDR2 SNEGSKA (reference sequence). This CDR3 has 14 residues. The V end was cut by 6 bases, the J end by 8 bases, with 20 bases between. CDR3 residues: CSAEDSSEVHIQYF. In DNA, the CDR3 is TGCAGTGCGGAGGACAGTTCGGAGGTTCACATTCAGTACTTC.

The rearrangement joins TRBV2 to TRBJ1-6, with a tentative D call TRBD1 (6 bases). Between the trimmed V and J ends, which lost 8 bases and 0 bases, there was a span of 11 bases. CDR1 is SNHLY, CDR2 FYNNEI, per germline. The CDR3 spans 15 residues. CDR3: CASQDRSSYNSPLHF. The CDR3 nucleotides read TGTGCCAGCCAGGACAGAAGCTCCTATAATTCACCCCTCCACTTT.